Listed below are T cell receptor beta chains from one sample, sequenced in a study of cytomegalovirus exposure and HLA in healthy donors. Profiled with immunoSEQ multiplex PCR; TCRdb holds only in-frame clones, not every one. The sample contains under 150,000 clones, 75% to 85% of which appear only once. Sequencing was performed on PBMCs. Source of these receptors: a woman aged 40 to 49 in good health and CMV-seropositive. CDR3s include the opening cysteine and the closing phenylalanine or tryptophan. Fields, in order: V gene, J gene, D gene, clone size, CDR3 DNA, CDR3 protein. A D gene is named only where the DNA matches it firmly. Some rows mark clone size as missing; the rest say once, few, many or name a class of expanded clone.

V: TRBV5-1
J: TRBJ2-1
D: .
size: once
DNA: TGCGCCAGCAGCTTGGGAGCGGAAGTCCCACATGAGCAGTTCTTC
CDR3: CASSLGAEVPHEQFF

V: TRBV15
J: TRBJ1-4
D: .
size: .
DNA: TGTGCCACCAGCAGAGTGACGGGGAATGAAAAACTGTTTTTT
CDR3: CATSRVTGNEKLFF

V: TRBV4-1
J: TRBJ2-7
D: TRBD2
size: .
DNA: TGCGCCAGCAGCCAAGTTCGACTAGCGGGAATTTTTTACTCCTACGAGCAGTACTTC
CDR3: CASSQVRLAGIFYSYEQYF

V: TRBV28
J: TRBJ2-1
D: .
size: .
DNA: TGTGCCAGCAGTTTATCGGGAAGCTCCTACAATGAGCAGTTCTTC
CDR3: CASSLSGSSYNEQFF

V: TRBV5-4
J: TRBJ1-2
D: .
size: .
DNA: TGTGCCAGCCACACGGTGGGGGGGAGGTTACAGATTGGCTACACCTTC
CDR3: CASHTVGGRLQIGYTF

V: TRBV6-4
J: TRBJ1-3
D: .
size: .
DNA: TGTGCCAGCAGTGACTTTAAGCTAGTCTCTGGAAACACCATATATTTT
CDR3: CASSDFKLVSGNTIYF

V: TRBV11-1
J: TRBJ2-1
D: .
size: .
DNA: TGTGCCAGCAGCTTGAGGCTAGCTACAGATGAGCAGTTCTTC
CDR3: CASSLRLATDEQFF

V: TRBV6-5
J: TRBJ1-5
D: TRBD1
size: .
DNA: TGTGCCAGCAGTTGGACAGGGGGCAAGGATCAGCCCCAGCATTTT
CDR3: CASSWTGGKDQPQHF

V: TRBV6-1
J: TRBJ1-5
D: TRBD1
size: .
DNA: TGTGCCAGCAGTAGACAGGGGGGAAATCAGCCCCAGCATTTT
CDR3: CASSRQGGNQPQHF

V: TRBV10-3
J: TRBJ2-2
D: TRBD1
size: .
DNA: TGTGCCATCAGCCGGGGACAGGGTAACGCCGGGGAGCTGTTTTTT
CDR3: CAISRGQGNAGELFF

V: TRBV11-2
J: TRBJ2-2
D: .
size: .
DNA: TGTGCCAGCAGCAGGGAGTCGAACACCGGGGAGCTGTTTTTT
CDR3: CASSRESNTGELFF

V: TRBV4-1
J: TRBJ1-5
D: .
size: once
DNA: TGCGCCAGCAGCCAAGAGGAGATGCATCAGCCCCAGCATTTT
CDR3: CASSQEEMHQPQHF

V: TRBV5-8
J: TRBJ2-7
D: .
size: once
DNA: TGTGCCAGCAGCGCTCACCCGGACAGAGCCTACGAGCAGTACTTC
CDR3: CASSAHPDRAYEQYF

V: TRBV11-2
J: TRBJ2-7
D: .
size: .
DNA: TGTGCCAGCAGCCCACCCGAGGCAGGGGCAACCTACGAGCAGTACTTC
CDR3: CASSPPEAGATYEQYF

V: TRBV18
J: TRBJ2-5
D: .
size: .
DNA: TGTGCCAGCTCACCGGGGGCCCAAGAGACCCAGTACTTC
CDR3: CASSPGAQETQYF

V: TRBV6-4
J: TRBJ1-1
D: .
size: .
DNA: TGTGCCAGCAGAGGGGGTATGAACACTGAAGCTTTCTTT
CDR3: CASRGGMNTEAFF

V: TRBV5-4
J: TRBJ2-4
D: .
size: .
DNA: TGTGCCAGCAGCTTGGAACTAGCCAAAAACATTCAGTACTTC
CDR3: CASSLELAKNIQYF

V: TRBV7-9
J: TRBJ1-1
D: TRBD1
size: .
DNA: TGTGCCAGCAGCCCACAGGGGTTCGCTGAAGCTTTCTTT
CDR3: CASSPQGFAEAFF

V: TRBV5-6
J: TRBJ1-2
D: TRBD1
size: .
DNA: TGTGCCAGCAGCTTGGGAGGCAGGGGGCGGGGAGCCGACTATGGCTACACCTTC
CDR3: CASSLGGRGRGADYGYTF

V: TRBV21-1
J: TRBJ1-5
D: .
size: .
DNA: TGTGCCAGCAGGAATACGAGCGGGGTTGGTAGCAATCAGCCCCAGCATTTT
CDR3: CASRNTSGVGSNQPQHF

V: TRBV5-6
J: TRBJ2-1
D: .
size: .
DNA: TGTGCCAGCAGCTCGCAGGGTGGTGAGCAGTTCTTC
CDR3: CASSSQGGEQFF

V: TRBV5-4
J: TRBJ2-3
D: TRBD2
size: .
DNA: TGTGCCAGCAGCACGGGACTAGCGGCAGATACGCAGTATTTT
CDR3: CASSTGLAADTQYF

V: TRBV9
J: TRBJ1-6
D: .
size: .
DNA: TGTGCCAGCAGCGTTGTTGCCCAGAATTCACCCCTCCACTTT
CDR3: CASSVVAQNSPLHF

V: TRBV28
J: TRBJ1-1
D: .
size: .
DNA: TGTGCCAGCAGTTTAGGCGGACTCGCGAACACTGAAGCTTTCTTT
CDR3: CASSLGGLANTEAFF

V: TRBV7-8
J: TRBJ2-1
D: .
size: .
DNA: TGTGCCAGCAGCCTCGGGATTAATGAGCAGTTCTTC
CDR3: CASSLGINEQFF

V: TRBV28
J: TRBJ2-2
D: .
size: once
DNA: TGTGCCAGCAGGGGCCAGGGTGGTTCCGGGGAGCTGTTTTTT
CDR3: CASRGQGGSGELFF

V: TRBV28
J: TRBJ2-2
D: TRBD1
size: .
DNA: TGTGCCAGCAGCCGCCCGCAGGGACAGGGGGCGAACACCGGGGAGCTGTTTTTT
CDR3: CASSRPQGQGANTGELFF

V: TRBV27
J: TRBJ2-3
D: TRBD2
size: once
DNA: TGTGCCAGCAGTTTATTAGCGGGAACAGATACGCAGTATTTT
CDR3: CASSLLAGTDTQYF

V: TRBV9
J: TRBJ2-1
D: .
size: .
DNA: TGTGCCAGCAGCGTAGGGGAGGCGGACAATGAGCAGTTCTTC
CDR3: CASSVGEADNEQFF

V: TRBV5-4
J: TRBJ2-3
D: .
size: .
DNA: TGTGCCAGCAGCTTGGGGGGGCCTAGCGGTAGCACAGATACGCAGTATTTT
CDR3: CASSLGGPSGSTDTQYF

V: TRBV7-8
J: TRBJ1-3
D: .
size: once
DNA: TGTGCCAGCAGCGCCACAGGACGAGCTGGAAACACCATATATTTT
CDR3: CASSATGRAGNTIYF

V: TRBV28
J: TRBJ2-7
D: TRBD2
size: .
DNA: TGTGCCAGCAGTTTTGCCTTCGGGACTAGCGGTTACGAGCAGTACTTC
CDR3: CASSFAFGTSGYEQYF

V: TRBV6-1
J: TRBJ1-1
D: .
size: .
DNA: TGTGCCAGCAGTGCGTACAGGGCCGAAAACACTGAAGCTTTCTTT
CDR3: CASSAYRAENTEAFF

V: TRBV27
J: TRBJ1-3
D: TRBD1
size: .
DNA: TGTGCCAGCAGTTCACGGACAGGGGGCTTTGGAAACACCATATATTTT
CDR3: CASSSRTGGFGNTIYF

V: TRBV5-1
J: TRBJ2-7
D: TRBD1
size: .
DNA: TGCGCCAGCAAGGGACAGGGGGCTTTGAGAACGGACGAGCAGTACTTC
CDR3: CASKGQGALRTDEQYF

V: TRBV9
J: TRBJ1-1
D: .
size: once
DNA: TGTGCCAGCAGCCCCCTTGGAGGGTTCACTGAAGCTTTCTTT
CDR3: CASSPLGGFTEAFF

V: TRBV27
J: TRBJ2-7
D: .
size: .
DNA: TGTGCCAGTGCCCGGACAAACTCCTACGAGCAGTACTTC
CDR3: CASARTNSYEQYF

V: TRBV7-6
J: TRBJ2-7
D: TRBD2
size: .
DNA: TGTGCCAGCAGCTTAGGGGCTTGGGGACTAGTCCCCTACGAGCAGTACTTC
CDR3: CASSLGAWGLVPYEQYF

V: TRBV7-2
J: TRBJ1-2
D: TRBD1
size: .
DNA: TGTGCCAGCAGGCAAGCCCCCGGGACAGGTGCGCATGGCTACACCTTC
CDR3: CASRQAPGTGAHGYTF

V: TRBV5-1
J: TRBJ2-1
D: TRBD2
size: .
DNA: TGCGCCAGCAGCCCTCGGGTAGCGGGGGGGCCTCTCTTAGCGGAGCAGTTCTTC
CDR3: CASSPRVAGGPLLAEQFF

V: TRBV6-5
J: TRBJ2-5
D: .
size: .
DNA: TGTGCCAGCAGTTACCCAGGGGTAGAGACCCAGTACTTC
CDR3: CASSYPGVETQYF

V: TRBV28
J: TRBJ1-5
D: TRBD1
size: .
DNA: TGTGCCAGCAGGGACAGGGGACAGCCTAATCAGCCCCAGCATTTT
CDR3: CASRDRGQPNQPQHF

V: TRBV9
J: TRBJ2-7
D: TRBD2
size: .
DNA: TGTGCCAGCAGCGAAGGCGGGAGTCCCTACGAGCAGTACTTC
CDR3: CASSEGGSPYEQYF

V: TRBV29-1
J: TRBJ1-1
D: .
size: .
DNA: TGCAGCGTTGAGGGGGGGTGGGAGAGTATGAACACTGAAGCTTTCTTT
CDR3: CSVEGGWESMNTEAFF

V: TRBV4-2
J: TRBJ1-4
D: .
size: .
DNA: TGTGCCAGCAGCAAAGAAGGAGCAACTAATGAAAAACTGTTTTTT
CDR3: CASSKEGATNEKLFF

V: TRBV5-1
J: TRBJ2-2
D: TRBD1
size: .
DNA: TGCGCCAGCAGCTTGGTTGGGACAGGGTTTTCCGGGGAGCTGTTTTTT
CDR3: CASSLVGTGFSGELFF

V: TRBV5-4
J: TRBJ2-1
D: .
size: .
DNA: TGTGCCAGCAGCTTGGTCGACTATCTTAGGCATAATGAGCAGTTCTTC
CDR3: CASSLVDYLRHNEQFF

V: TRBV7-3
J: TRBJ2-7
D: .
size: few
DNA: TGTGCCAGCAGCTTACAGAGGTCGACCTACGAGCAGTACTTC
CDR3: CASSLQRSTYEQYF

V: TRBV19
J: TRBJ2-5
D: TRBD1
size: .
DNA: TGTGCCAGTAGTATTCTCCAGGGGGCTCGAGAGACCCAGTACTTC
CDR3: CASSILQGARETQYF